This T cell receptor beta chain is drawn from a study of radiation and T cells in renal cell carcinoma. Assay: immunoSEQ multiplex PCR; the TCRdb copy retains only in-frame clones and omits some. In the table there are roughly 53,000 clones, approximately 80% of which are singletons. Germline CDR1 SQVTM, CDR2 ANQGSEA. CDR3 length: 13 residues. With 3 bases removed from V and 0 bases from J, the gap between germline ends came to 8 bases. Time point described: baseline pretreatment blood. Treatment of the sample: 15 Gy SBRT to primary tumor, nephrectomy 4 weeks later. This renal cell carcinoma was of the clear cell type.

Sample: blood, taken from a patient whose treatment included radiotherapy and nephrectomy. V and J are TRBV29-1 and TRBJ1-1; D not certain. This sequence was found in a woman in her sixties or seventies with renal cell carcinoma. CDR3 residues: CSVDEGMNTEAFF. CDR3 DNA sequence: TGCAGCGTTGACGAGGGTATGAACACTGAAGCTTTCTTT. Using reference TRBV29-1 and TRBJ1-1 for the parts outside the CDR3, the full variable domain is SAVISQKPSRDICQRGTSLTIQCQVDSQVTMMFWYRQQPGQSLTLIATANQGSEATYESGFVIDKFPISRPNLTFSTLTVSNMSPEDSSIYLCSVDEGMNTEAFFGQGTRLTVV.